The clone carrying this T cell receptor (beta chain) was recorded many times. This sample was taken from a study of regulatory T cells in long-lasting Graves disease. According to the study, TCR beta libraries were built with iRepertoire HTBI primers and CDR3-region Arm-PCR. TCRdb re-called the multiplex PCR reads through MiXCR, storing one row per CDR3 protein. The sample contains 360,000 or so distinct CDR3 sequences, around 16% of which appear only once. V lost 0 bases and J 4 bases, leaving 9 bases between the germline ends. The CDR3 loop spans 13 amino acids. In germline, CDR1 is GTSNPN, CDR2 SVGIG (reference sequence). Time point meaning: newly diagnosed GD, antithyroid drugs for less than 3 months. Construction of the TCR library relied on RNA isolated from PBMCs. The data were also submitted as part of a second study, on T cells in Graves' hyperthyroidism and ophthalmopathy.

This clonotype was sampled from a woman aged 18-35 years with Graves disease. The sequences come from peripheral blood mononuclear cells (PBMCs), collected at new diagnosis, from a patient treated with antithyroid drugs. The chain carries TRBV30 and TRBJ1-1; D is unclear. The CDR3 here is CAWSVQSSTEAFF. In DNA, the CDR3 is TGTGCCTGGAGTGTACAGAGTAGCACTGAAGCTTTCTTT.